What follows are 23 T cell receptor beta chains derived from one specimen sequenced in a study of cytomegalovirus exposure and HLA in healthy donors. Use of 60 Vbeta and 13 Jbeta primers characterized the PCR. Sequenced by immunoSEQ multiplex PCR; TCRdb stores in-frame clones only, minus some. The table includes 150,000 to 200,000 clones, 76% detected once. Sequenced input: PBMCs. These receptors originate from a male donor in good health and CMV-seronegative.

The chain combines TRBV2 with TRBJ1-2, with D perhaps matching TRBD1 (5 bases). The CDR3 spans 15 residues. V was pared by 6 bases and J by 7 bases, with 21 bases between. The germline V gene encodes CDR1 SNHLY and CDR2 FYNNEI. The chain's CDR3 is CASRRDSSETGGYTF. The CDR3 DNA reads TGTGCCAGCAGAAGAGACAGCTCTGAAACCGGTGGCTACACCTTC.

V and J are TRBV7-9 and TRBJ2-5; TRBD1 matches 7 bases. The J call may be incorrect, as the DNA end agrees better with TRBJ2-7. Germline V gene lookup returns CDR1 SEHNR and CDR2 FQNEAQ (reference sequence). The CDR3 consists of 15 residues. CDR3 loop: CASSPRTGSPYEQYF. Written as DNA, the CDR3 is TGTGCCAGCAGCCCCAGGACAGGATCTCCCTACGAGCAGTACTTC.

V and J are TRBV7-3 and TRBJ2-3; 9 nucleotides agree with TRBD2. CDR1 is SGHTA and CDR2 is FQGTGA in the germline V gene. The length of the CDR3 is 15 residues. With 5 bases clipped from V and 5 bases from J, the junction kept 8 bases outside the gene matches. As DNA, the CDR3 is TGTGCCAGCAGCAAGGGCGGGGGGGCCGTAGATACGCAGTATTTT. Its protein is CASSKGGGAVDTQYF.

The chain couples TRBV4-1 to TRBJ2-5, with 7 bases fitting TRBD2. V trimming: 5 bases; J trimming: 5 bases; junction bases outside the gene matches: 2. Germline V gene lookup returns CDR1 MGHRA and CDR2 YSYEKL. This CDR3 region has 12 residues. CDR3 sequence (DNA): TGCGCCAGCAGCTGGGAGGGGGAGACCCAGTACTTC. Protein product: CASSWEGETQYF.

In this sample, this clone turned up once. The genes are TRBV13 and TRBJ2-2, with D possibly being TRBD2 (5 bases). Trimming pared 3 bases from V and 3 bases from J, leaving 14 bases between. CDR1 and CDR2 (germline): PRHDT, FYEKMQ (reference sequence). There are 16 residues in the CDR3. CDR3: CASSFRLVGDTGELFF. The CDR3 nucleotides are TGTGCCAGCAGCTTCCGGCTAGTCGGGGACACCGGGGAGCTGTTTTTT.

The chain links TRBV6-1 to TRBJ1-5; 8 bases line up with TRBD1. In germline, CDR1 is MNHNS, CDR2 SASEGT. The CDR3 runs to 15 residues. Trimming removed 6 bases from V and 7 bases from J; junction bases left unmatched: 11. CDR3 sequence reads: CASSPGTGTQQPQHF. CDR3 sequence (DNA): TGTGCCAGCAGCCCCGGGACAGGAACACAACAGCCCCAGCATTTT.

This chain links TRBV7-8 with TRBJ2-5; TRBD2 is a possible D gene (5 bases). The end of the DNA aligns better with TRBJ2-7, so the J call may be wrong. The CDR3 extends over 14 amino acids. Germline V gene lookup returns CDR1 SGHVS and CDR2 FQNEAQ. DNA for the CDR3: TGTGCCAGCAGCTTAGGTCTAGCAGACTACGAGCAGTACTTC. As protein: CASSLGLADYEQYF.

V gene TRBV9 combines with J gene TRBJ1-1; 7 nucleotides match TRBD1. The CDR3 is made up of 14 amino acids. V shed 4 bases and J 0 bases; nucleotides not matched to a gene: 3. Germline-derived CDR1 and CDR2 are SGDLS and YYNGEE. DNA of the CDR3: TGTGCCAGCAGCCGACAGGGTATGAACACTGAAGCTTTCTTT. This codes for CASSRQGMNTEAFF.

This clone showed up just once. V gene TRBV9 combines with J gene TRBJ2-7, with 7 bases fitting TRBD1. The CDR3 runs to 14 residues. Germline V gene sequence: CDR1 SGDLS, CDR2 YYNGEE. V was clipped by 2 bases and J by 2 bases; unmatched bases: 4. The CDR3 protein is CASSVGTDTYEQYF. CDR3 coding DNA: TGTGCCAGCAGCGTCGGGACAGATACCTACGAGCAGTACTTC.

This clone was seen a handful of times. The chain employs TRBV7-9 and TRBJ2-3, with D tentatively TRBD2 (6 bases). This CDR3 has 13 residues. The V gene's germline CDR1 is SEHNR and CDR2 FQNEAQ (reference sequence). Deletions cut 5 bases from V and 2 bases from J, with 8 bases between. The CDR3 region has the DNA TGTGCCAGCAGCCGGGACTTCACAGATACGCAGTATTTT. Translating it yields CASSRDFTDTQYF.

The chain is built from TRBV11-2 and TRBJ2-2; D not resolved. CDR3 length equals 11 residues. Per germline, CDR1 SGHAT and CDR2 FQNNGV. V lost 5 bases to trimming and J lost 8 bases, with 6 bases between them. The CDR3 bases are TGTGCCAGCAGCCTAATTGGGGAGCTGTTTTTT. Translating gives CASSLIGELFF.

This chain links TRBV2 with TRBJ1-1; perhaps TRBD1 as D (6 bases). This CDR3 spans 15 amino acids. V lost 0 bases to trimming and J lost 4 bases, with 12 bases between them. Germline V lookup: CDR1 SNHLY, CDR2 FYNNEI. The DNA of the CDR3 is TGTGCCAGCAGTGAAGCGCGGGGGGCGGGCACTGAAGCTTTCTTT. Its translation: CASSEARGAGTEAFF.

This clone was seen only a few times. The V gene is TRBV27, the J gene TRBJ1-2; 7 bases fit TRBD1. This CDR3 region has 13 residues. The germline V gene encodes CDR1 MNHEY and CDR2 SMNVEV (reference sequence). V was pared by 5 bases and J by 1 base, with 1 base of the junction left unmatched. CDR3 sequence reads: CASSGTVNYGYTF. Written as DNA, the CDR3 is TGTGCCAGCAGTGGGACAGTTAACTATGGCTACACCTTC.

The rearrangement uses TRBV6-5 and TRBJ2-5, with 9 bases aligning to TRBD1. With 0 bases clipped from V and 11 bases from J, the junction kept 7 bases outside the gene matches. CDR3 size: 14 residues. The V gene's germline CDR1 is MNHEY and CDR2 SVGAGI. The CDR3, as DNA: TGTGCCAGCAGTTACTCGGGGACAGGGAGGTATCAGTACTTC. It is translated as CASSYSGTGRYQYF.

This clone was counted a few times. The chain is built from TRBV7-2 and TRBJ2-2; the D gene is possibly TRBD2 (6 bases). Germline V gene lookup returns CDR1 SGHTA and CDR2 FQGNSA. The CDR3 consists of 15 residues. Trimming pared 3 bases from V and 0 bases from J, leaving 8 bases between. As DNA, the CDR3 is TGTGCCAGCAGCTTTGCGGGAACGAACACCGGGGAGCTGTTTTTT. Protein product: CASSFAGTNTGELFF.

V is TRBV27 and J is TRBJ1-3, with 10 nucleotides matching TRBD1. This CDR3 spans 16 amino acids. Looked up from germline, CDR1 is MNHEY and CDR2 is SMNVEV (reference sequence). After removal of 6 bases from V and 1 base from J, the junction contained 6 bases not matched to a gene. Written as DNA, the CDR3 is TGTGCCAGCAGAGCGGGACAGGGGATTTCTGGAAACACCATATATTTT. This gives the protein CASRAGQGISGNTIYF.

Comments on this clone: A junction boundary mismatches the germline segment, possibly from a read error. This chain uses TRBV7-9 with TRBJ1-3; possibly TRBD1 for D (5 bases). The CDR3 is made up of 18 amino acids. The germline V gene encodes CDR1 SEHNR and CDR2 FQNEAQ (reference sequence). The DNA for the CDR3 is TGTTCCAGCAGCTCGTGGACTGGGGGGATTTACTCTGGAAACACCATATATTTT. The encoded protein is CSSSSWTGGIYSGNTIYF.

The chain recombines TRBV19 with TRBJ2-7; 8 nucleotides match TRBD2. The ends lost 9 bases at V and 5 bases at J; junction bases unmatched: 12. The CDR3 sequence is 14 residues long. In germline, CDR1 is LNHDA, CDR2 SQIVND (reference sequence). In DNA, the CDR3 is TGTGCCAGCTCCGTTAGCGGGATATTCAACGAGCAGTACTTC. This codes for CASSVSGIFNEQYF.

The chain employs TRBV18 and TRBJ2-4, with D perhaps matching TRBD2 (5 bases). V lost 3 bases and J lost 7, with 16 bases in between. This CDR3 is 15 amino acids long. Germline CDR1 reads KGHSH; CDR2 reads LQKENI. CDR3 DNA sequence: TGTGCCAGCTCACCCCCTTCAGAATCGGGGAACATTCAGTACTTC. It encodes CASSPPSESGNIQYF.

This chain uses TRBV28 with TRBJ2-3; tentatively, D is TRBD1 (6 bases). The CDR3 is 15 residues long. CDR1 and CDR2 (germline): MDHEN, SYDVKM. The V and J ends lost 4 bases and 2 bases respectively, with 13 bases between them. The CDR3 reads CASSSSGGVTDTQYF. The CDR3 DNA follows: TGTGCCAGCAGTTCATCTGGGGGCGTCACAGATACGCAGTATTTT.

This clone was seen more than once but under ten times. The rearrangement links TRBV28 to TRBJ2-7; tentatively, D is TRBD1 (6 bases). The CDR3 spans 13 residues. The V end lost 4 bases, the J end lost 4 bases, and 11 bases lay between the germline ends. Germline V gives CDR1 MDHEN, CDR2 SYDVKM. CDR3 in amino acids: CASSWTEGYEQYF. CDR3 in DNA: TGTGCCAGCAGTTGGACAGAAGGATACGAGCAGTACTTC.

This chain uses TRBV7-2 with TRBJ2-2; the D gene is possibly TRBD2 (6 bases). Per the germline V gene, CDR1 is SGHTA and CDR2 is FQGNSA. V was cut by 3 bases and J by 5 bases, with 19 bases left in between. This CDR3 has 17 residues. The CDR3 coding sequence is TGTGCCAGCAGCTTCCTCGGTGGAGGGACCGGGACCGGGGAGCTGTTTTTT. Its translation is CASSFLGGGTGTGELFF.

This clone appeared a single time. The gene calls are TRBV4-1 and TRBJ1-2; 7 bases are a match to TRBD1. CDR3 size: 16 residues. The trim removed 3 bases at V and 2 bases at J, leaving 9 bases unmatched. Germline values: CDR1 MGHRA, CDR2 YSYEKL. The CDR3 spells CASSQPGTEDNYGYTF. CDR3 nucleotides: TGCGCCAGCAGCCAGCCCGGGACAGAGGACAACTATGGCTACACCTTC.